The sequence of this T cell receptor beta chain was determined in a study of T cell responses to AZD1222 COVID-19 vaccine. Regarding the study as a whole: Females outnumbered males among donors, who were mostly white British; clonal diversity was possibly underestimated. Reportedly, close to half of spike-specific TCRs are directed against unmutated variant regions.

Sequenced by immunoSEQ multiplex PCR; TCRdb stores in-frame clones only, minus some. The table records tens of thousands of clones, around four fifths of them present only once. The CDR3 length is 13 residues. Germline CDR1 SGHTA, CDR2 FQGNSA. V was shortened by 3 bases and J by 0 bases, with 2 bases between the two germline ends. As regards this clone: Antigen unknown.

The receptor comes from an adult in good health. This sample comprised peripheral blood, obtained on day 0 of AZD1222 vaccination. This chain connects TRBV7-2 to TRBJ2-2; D is unresolved. CDR3 loop: CASSFANTGELFF. The CDR3 nucleotides read TGTGCCAGCAGCTTCGCGAACACCGGGGAGCTGTTTTTT.